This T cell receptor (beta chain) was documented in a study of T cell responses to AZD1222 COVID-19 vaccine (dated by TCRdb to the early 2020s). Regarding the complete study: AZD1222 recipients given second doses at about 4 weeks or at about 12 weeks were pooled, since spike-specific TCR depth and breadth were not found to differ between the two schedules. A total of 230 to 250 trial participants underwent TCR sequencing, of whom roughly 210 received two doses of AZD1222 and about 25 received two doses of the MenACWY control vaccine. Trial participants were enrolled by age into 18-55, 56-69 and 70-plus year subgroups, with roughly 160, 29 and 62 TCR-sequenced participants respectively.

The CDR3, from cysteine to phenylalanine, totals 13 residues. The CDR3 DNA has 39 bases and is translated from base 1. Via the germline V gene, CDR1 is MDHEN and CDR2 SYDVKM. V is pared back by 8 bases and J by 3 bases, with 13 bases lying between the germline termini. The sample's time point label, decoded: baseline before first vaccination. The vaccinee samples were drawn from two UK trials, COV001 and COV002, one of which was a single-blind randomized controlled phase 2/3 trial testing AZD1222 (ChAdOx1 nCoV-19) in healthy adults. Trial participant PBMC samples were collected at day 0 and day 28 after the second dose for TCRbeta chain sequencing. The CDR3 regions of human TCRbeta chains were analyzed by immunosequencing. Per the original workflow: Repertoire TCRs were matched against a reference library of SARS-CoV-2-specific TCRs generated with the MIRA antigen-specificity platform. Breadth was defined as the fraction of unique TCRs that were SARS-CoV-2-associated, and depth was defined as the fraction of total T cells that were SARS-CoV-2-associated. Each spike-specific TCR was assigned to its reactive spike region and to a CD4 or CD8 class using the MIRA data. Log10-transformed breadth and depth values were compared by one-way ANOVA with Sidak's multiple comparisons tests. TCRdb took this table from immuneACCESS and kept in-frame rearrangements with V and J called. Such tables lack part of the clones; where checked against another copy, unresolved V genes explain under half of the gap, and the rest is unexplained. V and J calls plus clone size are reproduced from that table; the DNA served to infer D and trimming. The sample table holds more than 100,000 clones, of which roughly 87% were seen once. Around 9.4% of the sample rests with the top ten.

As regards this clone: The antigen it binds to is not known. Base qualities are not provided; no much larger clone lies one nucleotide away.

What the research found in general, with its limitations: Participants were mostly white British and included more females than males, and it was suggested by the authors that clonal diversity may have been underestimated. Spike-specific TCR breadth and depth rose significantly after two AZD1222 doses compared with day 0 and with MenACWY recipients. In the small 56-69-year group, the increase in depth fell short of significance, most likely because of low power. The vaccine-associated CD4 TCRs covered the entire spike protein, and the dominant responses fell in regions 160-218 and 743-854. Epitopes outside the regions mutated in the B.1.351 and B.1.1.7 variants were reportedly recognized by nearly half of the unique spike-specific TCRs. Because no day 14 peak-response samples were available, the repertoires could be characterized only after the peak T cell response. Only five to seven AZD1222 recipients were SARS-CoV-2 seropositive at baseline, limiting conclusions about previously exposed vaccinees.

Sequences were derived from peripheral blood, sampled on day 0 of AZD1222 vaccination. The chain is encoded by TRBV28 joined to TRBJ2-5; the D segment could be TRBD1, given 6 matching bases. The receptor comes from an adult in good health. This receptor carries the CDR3 CASRPTGEETQYF. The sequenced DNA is TGTGCCAGCCGTCCGACAGGAGAAGAGACCCAGTACTTC. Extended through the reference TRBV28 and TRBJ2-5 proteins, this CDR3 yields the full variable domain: DVKVTQSSRYLVKRTGEKVFLECVQDMDHENMFWYRQDPGLGLRLIYFSYDVKMKEKGDIPEGYSVSREKKERFSLILESASTNQTSMYLCASRPTGEETQYFGPGTRLLVL.